The present entry profiles one T cell receptor beta chain with its context. The data belong to a study of preoperative IRX-2 immunotherapy in early breast cancer. TCRdb keeps only in-frame clones here, not all; method: immunoSEQ multiplex PCR. This sample has 10,000 to 15,000 clones; approximately 91% occur once, and the top ten carry around 30%. As for treatment: preoperative locoregional IRX-2 cytokine immunotherapy. This phase Ib study tested locoregional IRX-2 cytokine immunotherapy given before surgery. This clonotype was obtained from a human donor with breast cancer. This sample was obtained from a patient treated with IRX-2 immunotherapy.

The CDR3 reads CASSQERAGGAKRNTIYF. CDR3 coding DNA: TGTGCCAGCAGCCAAGAACGGGCAGGGGGCGCGAAGCGGAACACCATATATTTT. The chain recombines TRBV4-2 with TRBJ1-3, with TRBD1 matching 8 bases. This CDR3 region has 18 residues. With V trimmed by 0 bases and J by 7 bases, 14 bases remained unmatched. Germline CDR1 reads LGHNA; CDR2 reads YNFKEQ.